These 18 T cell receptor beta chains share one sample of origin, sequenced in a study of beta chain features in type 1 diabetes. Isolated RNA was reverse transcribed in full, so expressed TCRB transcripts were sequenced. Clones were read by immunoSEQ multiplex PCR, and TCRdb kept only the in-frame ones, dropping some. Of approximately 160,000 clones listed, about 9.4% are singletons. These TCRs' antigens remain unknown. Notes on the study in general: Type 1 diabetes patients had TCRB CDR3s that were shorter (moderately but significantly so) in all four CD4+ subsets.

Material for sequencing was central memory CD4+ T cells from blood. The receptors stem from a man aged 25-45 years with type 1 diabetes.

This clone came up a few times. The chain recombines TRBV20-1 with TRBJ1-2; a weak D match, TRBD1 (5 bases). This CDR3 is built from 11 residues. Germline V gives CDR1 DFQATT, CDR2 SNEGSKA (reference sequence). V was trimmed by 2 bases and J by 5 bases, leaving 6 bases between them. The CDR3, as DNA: TGCAGTGCTAGACCAGGGTATGGCTACACCTTC. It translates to CSARPGYGYTF.

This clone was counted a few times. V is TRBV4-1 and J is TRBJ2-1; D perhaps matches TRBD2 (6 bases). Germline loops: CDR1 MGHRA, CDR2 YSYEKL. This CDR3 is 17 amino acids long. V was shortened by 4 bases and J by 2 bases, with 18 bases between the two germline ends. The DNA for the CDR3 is TGCGCCAGCAGCCTCCCATGGAGGGCCAGAGCCTACAATGAGCAGTTCTTC. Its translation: CASSLPWRARAYNEQFF.

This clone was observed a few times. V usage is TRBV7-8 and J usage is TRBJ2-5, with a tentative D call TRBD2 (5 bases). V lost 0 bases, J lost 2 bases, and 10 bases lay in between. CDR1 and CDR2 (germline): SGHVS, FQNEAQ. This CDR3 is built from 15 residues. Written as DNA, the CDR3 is TGTGCCAGCAGCTTAGCCTCTGGAGGACAAGAGACCCAGTACTTC. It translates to CASSLASGGQETQYF.

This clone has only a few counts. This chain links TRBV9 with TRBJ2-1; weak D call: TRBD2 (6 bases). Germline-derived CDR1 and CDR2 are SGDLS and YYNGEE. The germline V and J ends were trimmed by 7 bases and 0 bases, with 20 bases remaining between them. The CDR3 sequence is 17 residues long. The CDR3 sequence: CASAAGSPSSSYNEQFF. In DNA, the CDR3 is TGTGCCAGCGCCGCGGGATCCCCATCGAGCTCCTACAATGAGCAGTTCTTC.

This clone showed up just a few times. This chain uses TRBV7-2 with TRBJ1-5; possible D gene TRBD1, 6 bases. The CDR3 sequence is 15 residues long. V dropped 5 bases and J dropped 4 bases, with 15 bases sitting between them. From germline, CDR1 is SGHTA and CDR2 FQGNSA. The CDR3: CASSPWGQGNQPQHF. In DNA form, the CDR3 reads TGTGCCAGCAGCCCCTGGGGGCAGGGAAATCAGCCCCAGCATTTT.

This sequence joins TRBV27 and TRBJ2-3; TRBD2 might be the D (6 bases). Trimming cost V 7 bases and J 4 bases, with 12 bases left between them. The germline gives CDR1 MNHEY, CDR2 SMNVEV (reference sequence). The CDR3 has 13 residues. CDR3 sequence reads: CASKGGPADTQYF. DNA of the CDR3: TGTGCCAGCAAGGGAGGTCCAGCAGATACGCAGTATTTT.

DNA for the CDR3: TGTGCCAGCAGCTTATCAGGGGGCTCGGGGACTGAAGCTTTCTTT. It translates to CASSLSGGSGTEAFF. The J gene is TRBJ1-1, the V gene TRBV7-2; TRBD1 aligns across 8 bases. CDR3 length equals 15 residues. Germline trimming cut 2 bases from V and 5 bases from J; bases unmatched to any gene: 7. Germline CDR1 is SGHTA and CDR2 is FQGNSA.

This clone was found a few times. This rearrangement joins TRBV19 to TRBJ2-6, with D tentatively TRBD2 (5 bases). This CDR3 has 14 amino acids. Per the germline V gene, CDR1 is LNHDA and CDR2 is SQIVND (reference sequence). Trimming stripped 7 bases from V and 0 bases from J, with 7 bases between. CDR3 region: CASKRSSGANVLTF. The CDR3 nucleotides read TGTGCCAGTAAGCGGAGCTCTGGGGCCAACGTCCTGACTTTC.

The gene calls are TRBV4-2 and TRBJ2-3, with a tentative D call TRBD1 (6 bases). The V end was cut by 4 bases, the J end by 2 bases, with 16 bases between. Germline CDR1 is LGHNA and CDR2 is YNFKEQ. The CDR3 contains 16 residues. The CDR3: CASSPFRGQNTDTQYF. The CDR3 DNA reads TGTGCCAGCAGCCCCTTCCGTGGACAGAACACAGATACGCAGTATTTT.

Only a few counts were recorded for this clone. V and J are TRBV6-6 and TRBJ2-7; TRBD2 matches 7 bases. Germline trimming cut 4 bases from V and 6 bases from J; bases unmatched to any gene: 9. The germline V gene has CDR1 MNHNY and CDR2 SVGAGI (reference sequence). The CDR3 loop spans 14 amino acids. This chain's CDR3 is CASSFSGLVGEQYF. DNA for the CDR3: TGTGCCAGCAGTTTCTCAGGACTAGTTGGCGAGCAGTACTTC.

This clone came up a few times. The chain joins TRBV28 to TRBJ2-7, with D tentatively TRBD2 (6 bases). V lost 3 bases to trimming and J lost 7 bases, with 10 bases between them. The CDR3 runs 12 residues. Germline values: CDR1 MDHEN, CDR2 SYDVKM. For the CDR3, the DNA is TGTGCCAGCAGTTTTGGAGGGATGGAGCAGTACTTC. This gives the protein CASSFGGMEQYF.

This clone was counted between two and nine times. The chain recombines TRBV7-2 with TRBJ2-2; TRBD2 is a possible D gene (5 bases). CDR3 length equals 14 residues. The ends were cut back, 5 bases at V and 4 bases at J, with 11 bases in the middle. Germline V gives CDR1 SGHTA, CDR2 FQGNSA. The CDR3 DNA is TGTGCCAGCAGCAGGGTAGAGGGCACCGGGGAGCTGTTTTTT. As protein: CASSRVEGTGELFF.

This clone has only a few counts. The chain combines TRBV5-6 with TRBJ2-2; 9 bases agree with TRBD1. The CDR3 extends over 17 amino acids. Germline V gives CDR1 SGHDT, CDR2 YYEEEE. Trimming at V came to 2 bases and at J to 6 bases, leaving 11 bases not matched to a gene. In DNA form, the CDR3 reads TGTGCCAGCAGCTTAGACCCGGGACAGGGTATTTCCGGGGAGCTGTTTTTT. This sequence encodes CASSLDPGQGISGELFF.

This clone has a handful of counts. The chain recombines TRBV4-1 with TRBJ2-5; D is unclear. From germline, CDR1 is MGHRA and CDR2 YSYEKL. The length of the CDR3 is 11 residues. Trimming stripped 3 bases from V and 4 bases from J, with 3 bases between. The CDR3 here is CASSHGETQYF. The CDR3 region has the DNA TGCGCCAGCAGCCACGGAGAGACCCAGTACTTC.

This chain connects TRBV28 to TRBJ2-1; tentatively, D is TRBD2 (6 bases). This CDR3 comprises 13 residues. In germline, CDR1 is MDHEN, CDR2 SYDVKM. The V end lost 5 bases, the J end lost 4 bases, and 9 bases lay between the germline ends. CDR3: CASSGDWYNEQFF. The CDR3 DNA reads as TGTGCCAGCAGTGGGGACTGGTACAATGAGCAGTTCTTC.

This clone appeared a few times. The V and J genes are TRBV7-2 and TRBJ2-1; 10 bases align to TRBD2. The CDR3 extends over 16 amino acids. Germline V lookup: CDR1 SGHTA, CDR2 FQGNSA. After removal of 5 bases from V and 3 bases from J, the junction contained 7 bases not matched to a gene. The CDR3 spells CASSNTRTSGYNEQFF. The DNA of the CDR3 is TGTGCCAGCAGCAATACCAGGACTAGCGGCTACAATGAGCAGTTCTTC.

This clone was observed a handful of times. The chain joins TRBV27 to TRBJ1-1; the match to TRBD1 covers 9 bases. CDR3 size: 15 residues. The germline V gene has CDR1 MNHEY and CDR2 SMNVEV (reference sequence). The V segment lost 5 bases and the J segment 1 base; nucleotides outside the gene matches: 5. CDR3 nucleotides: TGTGCCAGCAGTCCGGGGGACAGGGAGAACACTGAAGCTTTCTTT. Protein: CASSPGDRENTEAFF.

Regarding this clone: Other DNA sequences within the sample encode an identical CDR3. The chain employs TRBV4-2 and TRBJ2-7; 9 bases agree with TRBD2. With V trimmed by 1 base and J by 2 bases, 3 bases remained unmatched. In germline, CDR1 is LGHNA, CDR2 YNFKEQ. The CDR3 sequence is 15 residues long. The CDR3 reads CASSQATSGTYEQYF. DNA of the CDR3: TGTGCCAGCAGCCAAGCGACTAGCGGAACCTACGAGCAGTACTTC.